This T cell receptor beta chain is from a study of blood T cell repertoires in COVID-19. Study members were between roughly 18 and 89 years old and lived in 20 to 30 US regions. Sequenced by immunoSEQ multiplex PCR; TCRdb stores in-frame clones only, minus some. The sample has roughly 350,000 clones, roughly 90% seen once. Germline CDR1 is MNHNY and CDR2 is SVGAGI (reference sequence). This CDR3 comprises 11 residues. Germline trimming cut 6 bases from V and 14 bases from J; bases unmatched to any gene: 4. The origin of this receptor is a woman aged 25 to 45 who had recovered from COVID-19. Sample: PBMCs or T cells enriched from blood (not recorded which). The rearrangement links TRBV6-6 to TRBJ1-6; 7 nucleotides line up with TRBD1. This CDR3 reads CASRDREALHF. In DNA form, the CDR3 reads TGTGCCAGCAGAGACAGGGAGGCCCTCCACTTT.